This T cell receptor (beta chain) came from a study of T cell repertoires in cytomegalovirus infection. Study overall: Researchers turned to recently identified HLA-C-restricted CMV epitopes as well as well-studied HLA-B-restricted ones. CMV infection and matching HLA type were both indicated by public TCR beta signatures. Findings and caveats of the study: Accumulated public TCR beta family frequency recognized individuals carrying CMV together with the relevant HLA. HLA-C-restricted CMV clonotypes gave the most frequent clonotype in two of eight donors.

CDR1 SGHTA and CDR2 FQGNSA come from the germline V gene. V was clipped by 0 bases and J by 1 base, with 12 bases between them. The length of the CDR3 is 16 residues. TCRdb passed the reads through MiXCR, listing each CDR3 protein once. The sample records hundreds of thousands of distinct CDR3 sequences, roughly 36% being singletons. This clonotype was counted many times. Its antigen is currently unknown. V gene TRBV7-2 combines with J gene TRBJ2-5, with D perhaps matching TRBD1 or TRBD2 (6 bases each). The receptor was derived from a human donor in good health (CMV status not recorded). Some clones in this sample may be carry-over from other donors' samples. Here the sequenced sample was cultured PBMCs, taken from culture after CMV antigen stimulation. The CDR3 sequence: CASSLAGGRFQETQYF. The CDR3 DNA sequence: TGTGCCAGCAGCTTAGCCGGGGGCCGTTTCCAAGAGACCCAGTACTTC. Using reference TRBV7-2 and TRBJ2-5 for the parts outside the CDR3, the full variable domain is GAGVSQSPSNKVTEKGKDVELRCDPISGHTALYWYRQSLGQGLEFLIYFQGNSAPDKSGLPSDRFSAERTGGSVSTLTIQRTQQEDSAVYLCASSLAGGRFQETQYFGPGTRLLVL.